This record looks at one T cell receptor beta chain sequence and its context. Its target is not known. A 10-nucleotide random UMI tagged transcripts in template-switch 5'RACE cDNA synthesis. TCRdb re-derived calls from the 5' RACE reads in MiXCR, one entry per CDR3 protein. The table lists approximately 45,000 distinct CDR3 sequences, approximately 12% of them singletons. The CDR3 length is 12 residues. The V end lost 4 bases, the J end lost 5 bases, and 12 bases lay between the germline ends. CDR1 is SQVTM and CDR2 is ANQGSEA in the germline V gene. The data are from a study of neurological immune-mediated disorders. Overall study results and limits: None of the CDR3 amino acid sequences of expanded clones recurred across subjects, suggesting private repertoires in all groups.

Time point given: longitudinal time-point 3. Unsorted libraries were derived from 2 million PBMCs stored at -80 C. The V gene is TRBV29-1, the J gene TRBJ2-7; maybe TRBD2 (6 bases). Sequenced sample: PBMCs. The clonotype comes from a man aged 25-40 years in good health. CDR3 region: CSVASSVHEQYF. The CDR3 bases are TGCAGCGTTGCATCTAGCGTCCACGAGCAGTACTTC.